This T cell receptor beta chain was recorded in a study of shared clonotypes between healthy human individuals. This clone was seen a single time. Sorted-subset replicate PCRs used approximately 200 ng of genomic DNA. This amount corresponded to some 30,000 T cell genomes. Authors' analysis steps: ImmunoSEQ gave junction-only sequences without quality scores, so filtering differed. The data were produced by immunoSEQ multiplex PCR, yet TCRdb's version contains in-frame clones alone and is incomplete. The V and J calls and clone size were taken over from that table, and D and trimming were inferred from the DNA. The sample has about 330,000 clones; 80% to 90% are singletons. This CDR3 contains 14 residues. V was clipped by 4 bases and J by 0 bases, with 10 bases between them. Germline CDR1 is SNHLY and CDR2 is FYNNEI. HIV-negative, healthy adults without recent acute infections or vaccinations were the donors.

J is TRBJ2-7 and V is TRBV2; D is ambiguous. This clonotype originated in a young man in good health. The sample taken for sequencing was memory CD8+ T cells sorted from blood. Subset defined: CD45RO+ cells pooled with CCR7-negative TemRA cells. The CDR3 nucleotides read TGTGCCAGCAGTGCAAGATATGACTCCTACGAGCAGTACTTC. It yields the protein CASSARYDSYEQYF.